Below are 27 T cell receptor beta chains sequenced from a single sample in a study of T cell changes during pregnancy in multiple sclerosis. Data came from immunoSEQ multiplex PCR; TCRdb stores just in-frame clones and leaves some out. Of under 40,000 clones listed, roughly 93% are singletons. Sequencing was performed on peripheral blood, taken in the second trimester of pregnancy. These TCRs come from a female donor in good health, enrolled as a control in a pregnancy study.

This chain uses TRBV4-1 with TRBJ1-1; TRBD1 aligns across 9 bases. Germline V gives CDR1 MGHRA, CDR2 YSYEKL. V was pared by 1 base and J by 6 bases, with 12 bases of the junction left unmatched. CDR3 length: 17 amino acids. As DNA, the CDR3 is TGCGCCAGCAGCCAAGGGGCCTGGGACAGGGTCAGGGCTGAAGCTTTCTTT. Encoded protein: CASSQGAWDRVRAEAFF.

CDR3 region: CASRYAGGRSGYTF. In DNA, the CDR3 is TGTGCCAGCAGATACGCAGGGGGCAGGAGCGGCTACACCTTC. V is TRBV27 and J is TRBJ1-2, with 8 positions matching TRBD1. The length of the CDR3 is 14 residues. The J segment lost 8 bases and the V segment lost 6 bases, leaving 11 bases of the junction unmatched. Germline CDR1 reads MNHEY; CDR2 reads SMNVEV (reference sequence).

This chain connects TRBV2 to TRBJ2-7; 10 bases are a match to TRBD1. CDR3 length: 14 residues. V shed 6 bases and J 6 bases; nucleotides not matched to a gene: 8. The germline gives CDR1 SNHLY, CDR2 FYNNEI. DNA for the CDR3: TGTGCCAGCAGGACGACAGGGGGCACACGCGAGCAGTACTTC. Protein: CASRTTGGTREQYF.

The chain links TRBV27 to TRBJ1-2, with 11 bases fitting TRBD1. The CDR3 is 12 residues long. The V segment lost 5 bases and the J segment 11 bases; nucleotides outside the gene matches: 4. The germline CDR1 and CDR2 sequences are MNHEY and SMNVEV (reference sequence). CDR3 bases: TGTGCCAGCAGTCCGGACAGGGGGCGATACACCTTC. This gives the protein CASSPDRGRYTF.

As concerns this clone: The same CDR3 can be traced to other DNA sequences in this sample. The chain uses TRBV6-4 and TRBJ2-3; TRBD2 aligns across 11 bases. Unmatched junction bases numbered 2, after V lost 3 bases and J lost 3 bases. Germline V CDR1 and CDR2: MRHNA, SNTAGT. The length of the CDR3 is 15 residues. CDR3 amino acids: CASSELAGDTDTQYF. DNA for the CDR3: TGTGCCAGCAGTGAACTAGCGGGAGATACAGATACGCAGTATTTT.

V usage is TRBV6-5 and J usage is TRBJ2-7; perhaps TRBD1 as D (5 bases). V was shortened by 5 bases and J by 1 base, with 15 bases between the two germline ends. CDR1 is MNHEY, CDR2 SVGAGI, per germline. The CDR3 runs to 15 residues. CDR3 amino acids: CASSITGDSSYEQYF. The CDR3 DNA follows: TGTGCCAGCAGTATTACAGGAGATAGTTCCTACGAGCAGTACTTC.

CDR3 sequence: CASSLLLAAQGKDTQYF. The CDR3 region has the DNA TGCGCCAGCAGCCTCCTACTAGCGGCTCAAGGTAAAGATACGCAGTATTTT. The chain recombines TRBV4-1 with TRBJ2-3; 8 nucleotides align to TRBD2. The V and J ends lost 4 bases and 5 bases, in that order; junction bases with no gene match: 14. Germline V CDR1 and CDR2: MGHRA, YSYEKL. The CDR3 length is 17 residues.

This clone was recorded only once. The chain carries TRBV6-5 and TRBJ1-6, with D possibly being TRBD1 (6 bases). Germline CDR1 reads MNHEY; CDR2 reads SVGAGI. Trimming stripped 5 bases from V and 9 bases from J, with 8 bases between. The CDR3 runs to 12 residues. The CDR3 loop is CASSLGGSPLHF. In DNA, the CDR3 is TGTGCCAGCAGTCTAGGGGGTTCACCCCTCCACTTT.

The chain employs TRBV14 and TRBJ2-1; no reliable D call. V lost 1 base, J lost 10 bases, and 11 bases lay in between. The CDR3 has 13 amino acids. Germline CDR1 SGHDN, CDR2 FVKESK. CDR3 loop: CASSQGASKEQFF. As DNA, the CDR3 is TGTGCCAGCAGCCAAGGAGCTTCCAAGGAGCAGTTCTTC.

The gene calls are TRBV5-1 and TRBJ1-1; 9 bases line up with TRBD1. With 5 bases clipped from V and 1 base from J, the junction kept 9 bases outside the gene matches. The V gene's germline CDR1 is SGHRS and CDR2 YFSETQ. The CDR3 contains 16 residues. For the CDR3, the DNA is TGCGCCAGCAGTTCGAAACAGGGGGCGAAGAACACTGAAGCTTTCTTT. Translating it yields CASSSKQGAKNTEAFF.

The CDR3 is CSVESGADYGYTF. DNA for the CDR3: TGCAGCGTTGAATCAGGGGCCGACTATGGCTACACCTTC. This chain joins TRBV29-1 and TRBJ1-2, with D possibly TRBD1 on 6 matching bases. Germline-derived CDR1 and CDR2 are SQVTM and ANQGSEA. V was cut by 2 bases and J by 3 bases, with 10 bases left in between. The CDR3 has 13 amino acids. The whole variable domain, filled in from reference TRBV29-1 and TRBJ1-2, reads SAVISQKPSRDICQRGTSLTIQCQVDSQVTMMFWYRQQPGQSLTLIATANQGSEATYESGFVIDKFPISRPNLTFSTLTVSNMSPEDSSIYLCSVESGADYGYTFGSGTRLTVV.

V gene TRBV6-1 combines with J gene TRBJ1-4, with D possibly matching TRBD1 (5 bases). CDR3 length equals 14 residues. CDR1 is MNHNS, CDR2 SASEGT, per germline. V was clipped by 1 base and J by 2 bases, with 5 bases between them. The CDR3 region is CASSEEGTNEKLFF. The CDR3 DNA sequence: TGTGCCAGCAGTGAAGAGGGGACTAATGAAAAACTGTTTTTT.

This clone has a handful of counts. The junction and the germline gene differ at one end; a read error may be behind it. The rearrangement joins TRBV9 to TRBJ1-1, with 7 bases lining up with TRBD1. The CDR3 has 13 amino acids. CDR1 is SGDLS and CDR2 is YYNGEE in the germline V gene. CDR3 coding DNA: TGTGCCAGCAGCCACGATGGGGGACAGAGCCCTCGTTTT. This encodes CASSHDGGQSPRF.

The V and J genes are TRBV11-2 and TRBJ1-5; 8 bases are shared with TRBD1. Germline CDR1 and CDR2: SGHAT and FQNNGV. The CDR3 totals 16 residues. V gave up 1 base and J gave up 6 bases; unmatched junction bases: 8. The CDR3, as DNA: TGTGCCAGCAGCTTAGGGGCAGGGGGCGGAGGTCAGCCCCAGCATTTT. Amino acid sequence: CASSLGAGGGGQPQHF.

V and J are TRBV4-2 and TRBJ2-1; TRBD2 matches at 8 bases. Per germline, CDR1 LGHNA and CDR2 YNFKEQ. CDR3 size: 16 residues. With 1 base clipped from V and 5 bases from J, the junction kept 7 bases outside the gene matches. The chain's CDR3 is CASSQVEGLGDNEQFF. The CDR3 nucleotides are TGTGCCAGCAGCCAAGTAGAGGGACTAGGAGACAATGAGCAGTTCTTC.

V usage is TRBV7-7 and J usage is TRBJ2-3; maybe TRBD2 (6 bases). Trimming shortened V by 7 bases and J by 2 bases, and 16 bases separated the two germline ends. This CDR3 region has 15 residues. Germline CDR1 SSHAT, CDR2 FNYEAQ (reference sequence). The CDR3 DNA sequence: TGTGCCAGCACAAAAGTAGCGGACCCCACAGATACGCAGTATTTT. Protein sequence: CASTKVADPTDTQYF.

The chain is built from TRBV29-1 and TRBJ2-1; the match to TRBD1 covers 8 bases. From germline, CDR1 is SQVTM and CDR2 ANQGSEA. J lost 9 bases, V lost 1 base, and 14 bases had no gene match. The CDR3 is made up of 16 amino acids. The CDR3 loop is CSVEGGAGGESREQFF. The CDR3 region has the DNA TGCAGCGTTGAAGGGGGGGCAGGGGGCGAATCTCGTGAGCAGTTCTTC.

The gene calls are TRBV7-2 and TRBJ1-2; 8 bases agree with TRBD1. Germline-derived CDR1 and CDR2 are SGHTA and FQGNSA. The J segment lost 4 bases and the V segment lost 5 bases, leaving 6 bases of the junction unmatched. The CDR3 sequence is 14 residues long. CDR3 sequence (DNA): TGTGCCAGCAGCCCGGACAGGGATGGCTATGGCTACACCTTC. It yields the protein CASSPDRDGYGYTF.

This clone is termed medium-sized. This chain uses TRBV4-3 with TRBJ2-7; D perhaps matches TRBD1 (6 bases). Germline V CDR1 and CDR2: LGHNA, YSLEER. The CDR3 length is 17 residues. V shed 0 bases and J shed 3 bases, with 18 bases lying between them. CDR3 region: CASSQEATPDRYYEQYF. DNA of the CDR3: TGCGCCAGCAGCCAAGAAGCGACCCCGGACAGATACTACGAGCAGTACTTC.

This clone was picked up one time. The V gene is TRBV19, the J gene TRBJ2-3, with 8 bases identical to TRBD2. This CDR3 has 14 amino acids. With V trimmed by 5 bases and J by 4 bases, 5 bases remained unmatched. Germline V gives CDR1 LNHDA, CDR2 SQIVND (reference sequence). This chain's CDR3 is CASSGGLASDTQYF. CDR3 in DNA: TGTGCCAGTAGTGGAGGACTAGCTTCAGATACGCAGTATTTT.

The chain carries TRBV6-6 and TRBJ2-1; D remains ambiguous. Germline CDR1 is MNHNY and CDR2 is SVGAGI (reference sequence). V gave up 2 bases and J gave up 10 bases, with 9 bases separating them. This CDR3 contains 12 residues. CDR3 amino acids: CASSYPLDEQFF. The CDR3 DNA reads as TGTGCCAGCAGTTACCCCCTAGACGAGCAGTTCTTC.

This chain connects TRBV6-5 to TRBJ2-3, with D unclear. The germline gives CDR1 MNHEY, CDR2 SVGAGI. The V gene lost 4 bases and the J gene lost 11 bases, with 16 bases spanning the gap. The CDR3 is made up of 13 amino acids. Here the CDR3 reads CASSLDRVLGQYF. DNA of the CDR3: TGTGCCAGCAGTTTAGACCGGGTGTTGGGGCAGTATTTT.

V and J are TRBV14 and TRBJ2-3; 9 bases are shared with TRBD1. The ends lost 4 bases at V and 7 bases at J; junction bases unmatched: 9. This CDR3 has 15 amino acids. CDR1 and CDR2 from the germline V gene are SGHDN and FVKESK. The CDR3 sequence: CASSLPRTGENTQYF. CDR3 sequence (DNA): TGTGCCAGCAGCCTCCCCCGGACAGGGGAAAATACGCAGTATTTT.

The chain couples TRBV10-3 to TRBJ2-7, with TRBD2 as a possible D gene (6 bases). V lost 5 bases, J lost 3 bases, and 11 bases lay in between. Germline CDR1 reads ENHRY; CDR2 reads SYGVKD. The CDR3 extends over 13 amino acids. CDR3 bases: TGTGCCATCAGTAGCGTGGGGGGCTACGAGCAGTACTTC. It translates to CAISSVGGYEQYF.

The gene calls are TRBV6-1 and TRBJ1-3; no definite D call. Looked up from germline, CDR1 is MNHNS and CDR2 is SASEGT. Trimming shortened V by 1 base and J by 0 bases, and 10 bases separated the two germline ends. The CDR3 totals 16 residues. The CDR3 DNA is TGTGCCAGCAGTGAAGATACGGGGAGCTCTGGAAACACCATATATTTT. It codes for CASSEDTGSSGNTIYF.

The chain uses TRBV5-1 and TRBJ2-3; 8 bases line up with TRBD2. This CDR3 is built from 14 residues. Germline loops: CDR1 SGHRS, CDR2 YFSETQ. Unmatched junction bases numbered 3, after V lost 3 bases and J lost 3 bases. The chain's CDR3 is CASSSSGRTDTQYF. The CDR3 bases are TGCGCCAGCAGCTCGAGCGGGAGAACAGATACGCAGTATTTT.

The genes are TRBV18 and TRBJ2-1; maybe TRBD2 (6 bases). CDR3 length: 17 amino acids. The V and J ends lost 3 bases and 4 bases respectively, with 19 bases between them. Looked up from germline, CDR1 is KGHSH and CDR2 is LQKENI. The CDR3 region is CASSPLPQRAIYNEQFF. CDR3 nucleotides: TGTGCCAGCTCACCGCTCCCTCAGCGGGCCATATACAATGAGCAGTTCTTC.